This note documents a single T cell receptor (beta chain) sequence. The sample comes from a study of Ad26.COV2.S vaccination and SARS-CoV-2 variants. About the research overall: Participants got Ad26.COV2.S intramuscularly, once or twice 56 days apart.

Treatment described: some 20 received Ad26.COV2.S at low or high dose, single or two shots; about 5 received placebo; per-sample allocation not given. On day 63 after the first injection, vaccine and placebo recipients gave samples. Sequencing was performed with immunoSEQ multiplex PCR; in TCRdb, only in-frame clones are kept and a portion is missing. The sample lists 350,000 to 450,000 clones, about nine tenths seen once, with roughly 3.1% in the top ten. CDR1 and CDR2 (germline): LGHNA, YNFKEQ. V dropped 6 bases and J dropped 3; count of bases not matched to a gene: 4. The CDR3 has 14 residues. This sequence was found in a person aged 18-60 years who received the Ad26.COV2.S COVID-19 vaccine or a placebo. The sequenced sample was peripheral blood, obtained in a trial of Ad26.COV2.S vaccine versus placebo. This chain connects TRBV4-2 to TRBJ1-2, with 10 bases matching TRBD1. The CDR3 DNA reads TGTGCCAGCAGTCCCGGGACAGGGGACTATGGCTACACCTTC. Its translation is CASSPGTGDYGYTF.